These 27 T cell receptor beta chains were all obtained from the same sample, sequenced in a study of OX40 agonist ivuxolimab in advanced cancers. Data came from immunoSEQ multiplex PCR; TCRdb stores just in-frame clones and leaves some out. Here the sample spans thousands of clones, about 81% being singletons. The sequences come from CD4+ or CD8+ T cells sorted from blood, collected in a trial of the OX40 agonist ivuxolimab. Receptor source: an adult with an advanced solid tumor such as melanoma, head and neck, liver or kidney cancer.

V is TRBV27 and J is TRBJ1-2; 7 bases map to TRBD1. The germline V gene has CDR1 MNHEY and CDR2 SMNVEV (reference sequence). The CDR3 runs to 11 residues. Trimming cost V 9 bases and J 7 bases; bases outside gene matches: 5. The CDR3 loop is CASYQGGGYTF. The CDR3, as DNA: TGTGCCAGTTACCAGGGGGGTGGCTACACCTTC.

V usage is TRBV4-1 and J usage is TRBJ1-5; a possible D gene is TRBD1 (6 bases). Germline V CDR1 and CDR2: MGHRA, YSYEKL. The CDR3 is made up of 15 amino acids. V gave up 2 bases and J gave up 5 bases, with 13 bases separating them. CDR3 sequence (DNA): TGCGCCAGCAGCCAAAGACAGGTTCCCGATCAGCCCCAGCATTTT. It yields the protein CASSQRQVPDQPQHF.

The genes are TRBV7-9 and TRBJ2-3; D remains unclear. Germline values: CDR1 SEHNR, CDR2 FQNEAQ (reference sequence). Deletions cut 3 bases from V and 6 bases from J, with 13 bases between. The CDR3 runs 14 residues. The CDR3 here is CASSFLTYGDTQYF. The CDR3 nucleotides are TGTGCCAGCAGCTTTCTGACCTACGGGGATACGCAGTATTTT.

By frequency in the sample, this clone is medium-sized (0.01 to 0.1%). The chain combines TRBV6-6 with TRBJ1-2, with 8 bases identical to TRBD1. CDR3 length: 14 amino acids. V gave up 3 bases and J gave up 7 bases; unmatched junction bases: 7. CDR1 and CDR2 from the germline V gene are MNHNY and SVGAGI (reference sequence). The CDR3 coding sequence is TGTGCCAGCAGTTATGAGGACAGGGAGAGTGGCTACACCTTC. Encoded protein: CASSYEDRESGYTF.

This clone was detected only once. J is TRBJ2-7 and V is TRBV9, with 7 nucleotides matching TRBD1. Germline trimming cut 4 bases from V and 2 bases from J; bases unmatched to any gene: 6. This CDR3 is built from 14 residues. Germline CDR1 and CDR2: SGDLS and YYNGEE. In DNA, the CDR3 is TGTGCCAGCAGCCCCGGACAGGAGACCTACGAGCAGTACTTC. Protein: CASSPGQETYEQYF.

The rearrangement links TRBV11-1 to TRBJ2-2; 8 bases are a match to TRBD1. Germline values: CDR1 SGHAT, CDR2 FQDESV (reference sequence). CDR3 length: 14 residues. Losses at the gene ends were 7 bases for V and 7 bases for J; bases not matched to a gene: 8. CDR3 nucleotides: TGTGCCAGCAACCCCGACAGGGGAGGCGGGGAGCTGTTTTTT. Its protein is CASNPDRGGGELFF.

The V call is TRBV29-1, the J call TRBJ1-2; 9 bases map to TRBD1. Germline lookup yields CDR1 SQVTM and CDR2 ANQGSEA. After removal of 7 bases from V and 6 bases from J, the junction contained 6 bases not matched to a gene. The CDR3 spans 12 residues. For the CDR3, the DNA is TGCAGCGGATTACAGGGGGCCCATGGCTACACCTTC. It translates to CSGLQGAHGYTF.

This clone was detected only a few times. The CDR3 coding sequence is TGTGCCAGCAGCTTAGGGACTAGTAGGGTCGGAGTTGGGGTTGACTACGAGCAGTACTTC. Translated: CASSLGTSRVGVGVDYEQYF. The gene calls are TRBV7-8 and TRBJ2-7; TRBD2 matches at 7 bases. Germline lookup yields CDR1 SGHVS and CDR2 FQNEAQ. The V gene end was trimmed by 1 base and the J gene end by 3 bases; junction bases not matched to a gene: 21. There are 20 residues in the CDR3.

The chain carries TRBV4-3 and TRBJ1-2; maybe TRBD1 (6 bases). The CDR3 runs to 14 residues. V was shortened by 4 bases and J by 2 bases, with 11 bases between the two germline ends. From germline, CDR1 is LGHNA and CDR2 YSLEER. The CDR3 protein is CASSPRGANYGYTF. CDR3 nucleotides: TGCGCCAGCAGCCCGAGGGGGGCCAACTATGGCTACACCTTC.

The chain has TRBV2 and TRBJ2-1; D may match TRBD1 or TRBD2 (5 bases each). With 4 bases removed from V and 5 bases from J, the gap between germline ends came to 18 bases. This CDR3 has 16 residues. The germline CDR1 and CDR2 sequences are SNHLY and FYNNEI. CDR3 sequence: CASSVGDHVLNNEQFF. The CDR3, as DNA: TGTGCCAGCAGTGTAGGGGACCACGTACTGAACAATGAGCAGTTCTTC.

By share of the sample, this clone is medium-sized (0.01 to 0.1%). The V call is TRBV19, the J call TRBJ1-1; D is unresolved. The V gene lost 2 bases and the J gene lost 0 bases, with 4 bases spanning the gap. The CDR3 consists of 13 residues. Germline CDR1 is LNHDA and CDR2 is SQIVND (reference sequence). CDR3 coding DNA: TGTGCCAGTAGTATAACAGTGAACACTGAAGCTTTCTTT. Translation: CASSITVNTEAFF.

The V gene is TRBV2, the J gene TRBJ2-2; 9 bases are a match to TRBD2. Germline lookup yields CDR1 SNHLY and CDR2 FYNNEI. The CDR3 contains 15 residues. The ends lost 4 bases at V and 4 bases at J; junction bases unmatched: 4. This CDR3 reads CASSAGLAGTGELFF. The DNA of the CDR3 is TGTGCCAGCAGTGCGGGACTAGCAGGCACCGGGGAGCTGTTTTTT.

The chain employs TRBV2 and TRBJ1-4, with 8 nucleotides matching TRBD1. The CDR3 is 16 amino acids. Germline V gene lookup returns CDR1 SNHLY and CDR2 FYNNEI. V trimming: 7 bases; J trimming: 8 bases; junction bases outside the gene matches: 15. In DNA, the CDR3 is TGTGCCAGCACGTCCCAGGGGGCCCGGGCGATGGAAAAACTGTTTTTT. This translates into CASTSQGARAMEKLFF. Full variable domain (rest looked up from reference TRBV2 and TRBJ1-4): EPEVTQTPSHQVTQMGQEVILRCVPISNHLYFYWYRQILGQKVEFLVSFYNNEISEKSEIFDDQFSVERPDGSNFTLKIRSTKLEDSAMYFCASTSQGARAMEKLFFGSGTQLSVL.

The V and J genes are TRBV4-2 and TRBJ1-1; no clear D gene. CDR3 length equals 15 residues. CDR1 and CDR2 from the germline V gene are LGHNA and YNFKEQ. V shed 5 bases and J shed 4 bases, with 17 bases lying between them. CDR3 nucleotide sequence: TGTGCCAGCAGCTTGGCCGCGGGTTTTAGCACTGAAGCTTTCTTT. Encoded protein: CASSLAAGFSTEAFF.

The sample holds one count of this clone. V and J are TRBV10-3 and TRBJ2-1, with unresolved D. Looked up from germline, CDR1 is ENHRY and CDR2 is SYGVKD. CDR3 length: 13 amino acids. The V and J ends lost 9 bases and 3 bases respectively, with 12 bases between them. The CDR3: CAIHGSFYNEQFF. CDR3 bases: TGTGCCATTCACGGATCCTTCTACAATGAGCAGTTCTTC.

The CDR3 region is CASSHVGTGGDVDSPLHF. Written as DNA, the CDR3 is TGCGCCAGCAGCCATGTGGGGACAGGGGGCGATGTCGATTCACCCCTCCACTTT. This sequence joins TRBV4-1 and TRBJ1-6; 12 bases are shared with TRBD1. There are 18 residues in the CDR3. J was trimmed by 8 bases and V by 3 bases; bases with no gene match: 11. Germline CDR1 is MGHRA and CDR2 is YSYEKL.

This clone was picked up one time. The rearrangement uses TRBV4-1 and TRBJ2-3; TRBD1 aligns across 7 bases. J lost 2 bases, V lost 5 bases, and 4 bases had no gene match. This CDR3 has 14 amino acids. Per germline, CDR1 MGHRA and CDR2 YSYEKL. The CDR3 DNA follows: TGCGCCAGCAGCACGGGACAGTCCACAGATACGCAGTATTTT. As protein: CASSTGQSTDTQYF.

This clone has only one observation. CDR3 protein: CASSVGGSTGYYGYTF. The CDR3 bases are TGTGCCAGCAGCGTAGGAGGGTCTACGGGCTACTATGGCTACACCTTC. V usage is TRBV9 and J usage is TRBJ1-2; D is undetermined. There are 16 residues in the CDR3. The germline V and J ends were trimmed by 0 bases and 3 bases, with 15 bases remaining between them. Germline V gene sequence: CDR1 SGDLS, CDR2 YYNGEE.

This chain uses TRBV7-2 with TRBJ2-7; 10 bases line up with TRBD2. Germline CDR1 reads SGHTA; CDR2 reads FQGNSA. After removal of 5 bases from V and 3 bases from J, the junction contained 7 bases not matched to a gene. The CDR3 extends over 15 amino acids. CDR3 residues: CASSIGLADYYEQYF. DNA for the CDR3: TGTGCCAGCAGCATAGGACTAGCGGACTACTACGAGCAGTACTTC.

The chain is built from TRBV28 and TRBJ1-5; D perhaps matches TRBD1 (5 bases). Germline CDR1 reads MDHEN; CDR2 reads SYDVKM. V shed 6 bases and J shed 0 bases, with 18 bases lying between them. The CDR3 runs 17 residues. CDR3 residues: CASSIDLGVHSNQPQHF. For the CDR3, the DNA is TGTGCCAGCAGCATCGACTTGGGGGTTCATAGCAATCAGCCCCAGCATTTT.

This clone appeared once. The V and J genes are TRBV29-1 and TRBJ1-1; a weak D match, TRBD1 (5 bases). The germline V gene encodes CDR1 SQVTM and CDR2 ANQGSEA. Trimming removed 0 bases from V and 3 bases from J, with 11 bases in between. The CDR3 covers 14 residues. Here the CDR3 DNA reads TGCAGCGTTGAAGATCCCGACAGCCACACTGAAGCTTTCTTT. It codes for CSVEDPDSHTEAFF. The full variable domain, in which reference TRBV29-1 and TRBJ1-1 provide the parts outside the CDR3, is SAVISQKPSRDICQRGTSLTIQCQVDSQVTMMFWYRQQPGQSLTLIATANQGSEATYESGFVIDKFPISRPNLTFSTLTVSNMSPEDSSIYLCSVEDPDSHTEAFFGQGTRLTVV.

This rearrangement joins TRBV4-1 to TRBJ1-1; D is undetermined. The CDR3 runs to 15 residues. The germline gives CDR1 MGHRA, CDR2 YSYEKL. V dropped 4 bases and J dropped 2 bases, with 14 bases sitting between them. This CDR3 is CASSRPLDGNTEAFF. For the CDR3, the DNA is TGCGCCAGCAGCCGACCCCTGGACGGAAACACTGAAGCTTTCTTT.

CDR3 nucleotide sequence: TGTGCCAGCAGCGTACAGGACAGTAGCACAGATACGCAGTATTTT. Translating it yields CASSVQDSSTDTQYF. The rearrangement joins TRBV9 to TRBJ2-3, with D possibly TRBD1 on 6 matching bases. Trimming took off 1 base at V and 0 bases at J, with 9 bases between the two ends. The CDR3 is made up of 15 amino acids. Germline V gene lookup returns CDR1 SGDLS and CDR2 YYNGEE.

The chain recombines TRBV4-1 with TRBJ1-2; D ambiguous. Deletions cut 3 bases from V and 8 bases from J, with 7 bases between. Germline loops: CDR1 MGHRA, CDR2 YSYEKL. The CDR3 is made up of 11 amino acids. The CDR3 DNA reads as TGCGCCAGCAGCCAGACTGGGGGCTACACCTTC. Amino acids: CASSQTGGYTF.

V and J are TRBV18 and TRBJ2-2, with D unclear. CDR3 length: 14 residues. Germline CDR1 and CDR2: KGHSH and LQKENI. The ends were cut back, 3 bases at V and 2 bases at J, with 7 bases in the middle. CDR3 residues: CASSPGSNTGELFF. The DNA of the CDR3 is TGTGCCAGCTCACCCGGAAGCAACACCGGGGAGCTGTTTTTT.

The J gene is TRBJ1-1, the V gene TRBV10-1; D is unclear. Germline lookup yields CDR1 WNHNN and CDR2 SYGVQD (reference sequence). Trimming cost V 3 bases and J 2 bases, with 7 bases left between them. The CDR3 is 13 residues long. The CDR3 DNA reads TGCGCCAGCAGTGATGGGCCTAACACTGAAGCTTTCTTT. Translation: CASSDGPNTEAFF.

The V and J genes are TRBV25-1 and TRBJ1-1; no clear D gene. V dropped 10 bases and J dropped 12 bases, with 12 bases sitting between them. Germline CDR1 and CDR2: MGHDK and SYGVNS. This CDR3 comprises 9 residues. CDR3 DNA: TGTGCCACCTTTTACGGGCCTTTCTTT. Translation: CATFYGPFF. Together with reference TRBV25-1 and TRBJ1-1, the CDR3 gives the full variable domain: EADIYQTPRYLVIGTGKKITLECSQTMGHDKMYWYQQDPGMELHLIHYSYGVNSTEKGDLSSESTVSRIRTEHFPLTLESARPSHTSQYLCATFYGPFFGQGTRLTVV.